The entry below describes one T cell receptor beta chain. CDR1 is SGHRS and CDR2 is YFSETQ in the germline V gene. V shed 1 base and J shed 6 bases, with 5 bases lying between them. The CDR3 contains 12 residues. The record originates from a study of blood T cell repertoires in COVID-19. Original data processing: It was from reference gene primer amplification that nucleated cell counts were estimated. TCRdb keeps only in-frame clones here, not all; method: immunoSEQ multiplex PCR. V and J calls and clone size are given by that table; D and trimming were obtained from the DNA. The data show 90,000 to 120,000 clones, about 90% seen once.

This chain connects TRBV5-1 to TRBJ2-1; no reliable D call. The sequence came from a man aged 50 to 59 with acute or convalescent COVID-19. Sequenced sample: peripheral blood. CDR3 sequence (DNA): TGCGCCAGCAGCTTGTCGGGCAATGAGCAGTTCTTC. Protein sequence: CASSLSGNEQFF.